A single TCR beta chain is shown here with its context. This clonotype was counted a few times. The target of this receptor is not known. Base qualities are missing; no much larger clone stands one base away. Donors were roughly 40 systemically healthy Caucasian individuals from Russia aged roughly 6 to 100 years. Each donor gave approximately 9.3 milliliters of peripheral blood, collected into EDTA-treated Vacutainer tubes. Ficoll-Paque density-gradient centrifugation was used to isolate PBMCs, with at least 7 million obtained per sample. Total RNA, at least 6 micrograms per sample, was extracted from PBMCs with Trizol reagent. For every donor, flow cytometry on a PBMC aliquot measured the percentage of naive CD45RAhigh/CD27high T cells. The junction carries 12 bases between V and J, which are trimmed by 2 bases and 1 base respectively. The CDR3 starts with the cysteine, ends with the phenylalanine, and has 16 residues. CDR3 DNA only is kept here, 48 bases in frame from base 1.

The sample comes from a study of blood T cells in healthy people across ages (dated by TCRdb to the mid-2010s). For the wider study: In model experiments, roughly one uniquely barcoded TCR beta cDNA molecule per two T cells was captured by template switching. To track age-related changes in TCR beta repertoire diversity, the study relied on deep sequencing normalized with unique cDNA molecular identifiers. Four age groups were formed from the donors: young (average about 17 years), middle-aged (around 39), aged (roughly 59) and long-lived (approximately 80). Two additional independent replicas of 1 million unique cDNA reads from the same blood draw were analyzed for two donors (one aged 18 to 30 and one aged 80 or older).

What the study reported, not specific to this receptor: As age increased, observed TCR beta diversity per million T cells dropped in a roughly linear way, and a significant reduction was already evident by age roughly 40. Bulk unsorted PBMC profiling prevented conclusive comparison of naive and antigen-experienced compartments. There was a strong correlation between observed TCR beta diversity and the percentage of naive T cells measured by flow cytometry. Total diversity estimates from one million sequenced T cells were considered lower bounds and underestimates. Compared with the aged group, more naive CD4+ T cells, fewer expanded clones and increased TCR diversity were shown by the long-lived group, suggesting age selection. Donor CMV infection status was unknown, potentially confounding age-related changes in expanded clonotypes.

The library was produced with 5' RACE. The sequencer listed for this sample is Illumina HiSeq 2500. A second PCR of about 7 to 12 cycles was run with a J-beta primer mix and a sample-barcoded 5' primer. A unique molecular identifier was introduced onto each TCR beta cDNA molecule by a template-switch 5' adaptor carrying 12 random nucleotides. Each sample yielded at least 3 million CDR3-containing paired-end reads. First-strand cDNA was synthesized from all RNA with the Mint cDNA synthesis kit, primed by a TRBC-specific oligonucleotide. All cDNA was treated with uracil-DNA glycosylase and then went through a first 18-cycle PCR with the universal primers M1SS and BC2_uni_R. The original pipeline was this. For normalization, 1 million high-quality reads, each with a distinct molecular identifier, were randomly selected from each sample. Reads sharing molecular identifiers were discarded rather than binned into consensus sequences. CDR3 identification, clonotype clustering and error correction used MiTCR with a Q25 quality threshold and the strictest error-elimination algorithm. Lower-bound total TCR beta diversity was estimated with a nonparametric unseen species model using Euler transformation. TCRdb redid the processing of the public reads, applying fastp at Q25 and MiXCR, and retained in-frame beta chains. Rows with a matching CDR3 protein are joined into one entry that keeps the most common DNA and genes. These V and J calls derive from TCRdb rather than the authors' analysis. The sample table contains about 1 million distinct CDR3 sequences; only one count was recorded for around 25% of them. The leading ten clones occupy less than 0.85% of the sample.

This sample also appeared in a second study, on T cells of mothers and their children. Per that second paper: Donors were nine systemically healthy Caucasian individuals: three mothers and their six children. cDNA synthesis used all of the extracted RNA, with around 1.4 ug of RNA in each 15 ul reaction. In the second PCR, sample barcodes and 2-4 random nucleotides were introduced via the M1S primer. Over 10 million TCR beta CDR3 reads came from each mother, compared with some 3 million reads from each child. TCR recombination output is similarly shaped by thymic selection in related and unrelated pairs, with a minor effect exerted by inherited differences. Related mother-child pairs always showed normalized repertoire overlap that was slightly higher than in unrelated mother-child pairs, though the difference was never significant. No persistent microchimeric T cell clones were found, with a detection sensitivity of 85 to 100 clones per million clonotypes. The study used deep NGS to compare TCR beta repertoires of mothers and children, seeking features distinguishing related mother-child pairs from unrelated individuals. Mothers averaged roughly 40 +/- 4 years of age and children averaged around 11 +/- 4 years. Libraries were sequenced on Illumina HiSeq 2000 with 100+100 nt paired-end reads after adapter ligation with NEBNext reagents. To avoid cross-contamination, the mother libraries and the child libraries were prepared a month apart and sequenced in separate runs. For each donor, somewhere between about 500,000 and 2,300,000 distinct TCR beta clonotypes were identified. Naive TCR beta clonotypes were estimated from low-frequency clonotypes matched to each donor's FACS-determined naive share, without sorting.

The V gene is TRBV12-3 or TRBV12-4 and the J gene is TRBJ1-5; the D gene identity is not certain. Source material: blood. The TCR comes from a girl aged 2 to 9 in good health. Here is the DNA: TGTGCCAGCAGTTTATATCGGCGGGAGAGCAATCAGCCCCAGCATTTT. This yields the protein CASSLYRRESNQPQHF.